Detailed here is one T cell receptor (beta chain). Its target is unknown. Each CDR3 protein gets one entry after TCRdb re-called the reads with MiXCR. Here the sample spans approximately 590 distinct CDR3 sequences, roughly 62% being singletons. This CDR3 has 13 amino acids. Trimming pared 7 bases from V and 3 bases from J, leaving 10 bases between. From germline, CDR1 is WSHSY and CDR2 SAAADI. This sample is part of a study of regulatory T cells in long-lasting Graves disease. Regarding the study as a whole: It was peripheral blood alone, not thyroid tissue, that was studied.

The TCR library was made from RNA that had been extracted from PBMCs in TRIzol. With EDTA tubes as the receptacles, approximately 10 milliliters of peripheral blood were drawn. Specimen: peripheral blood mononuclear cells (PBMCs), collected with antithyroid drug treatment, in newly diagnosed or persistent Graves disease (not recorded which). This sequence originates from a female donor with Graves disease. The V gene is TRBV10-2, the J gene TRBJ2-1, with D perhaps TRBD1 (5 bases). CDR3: CASTPDSYNEQFF. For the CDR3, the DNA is TGCGCCAGCACCCCTGACAGCTACAATGAGCAGTTCTTC.